These 14 T cell receptor beta chains were all obtained from the same sample, sequenced in a study of T cell responses to AZD1222 COVID-19 vaccine. Clones were sequenced by immunoSEQ multiplex PCR, and TCRdb holds only the in-frame ones, with some missing. The sample comprises roughly 150,000 clones, over 80% of which are singletons, and about 9% rests with the top ten. The input for sequencing was peripheral blood, taken 28 days after the second AZD1222 dose. Source of these receptors: an adult who received the AZD1222 COVID-19 vaccine.

V and J are TRBV5-6 and TRBJ1-4; D call uncertain. V lost 4 bases, J lost 5 bases, and 6 bases lay in between. The CDR3 is 12 residues long. CDR1 SGHDT and CDR2 YYEEEE come from the germline V gene. CDR3 sequence reads: CASSIQNEKLFF. Written as DNA, the CDR3 is TGTGCCAGCAGCATCCAGAATGAAAAACTGTTTTTT.

V usage is TRBV18 and J usage is TRBJ1-5; perhaps TRBD1 as D (6 bases). V shed 2 bases and J shed 4 bases, with 12 bases lying between them. This CDR3 region has 15 residues. Germline loops: CDR1 KGHSH, CDR2 LQKENI. CDR3 sequence reads: CASSPTRGGNQPQHF. As DNA, the CDR3 is TGTGCCAGCTCACCAACAAGAGGGGGGAATCAGCCCCAGCATTTT. Full variable domain (outside the CDR3, taken from reference TRBV18 and TRBJ1-5): NAGVMQNPRHLVRRRGQEARLRCSPMKGHSHVYWYRQLPEEGLKFMVYLQKENIIDESGMPKERFSAEFPKEGPSILRIQQVVRGDSAAYFCASSPTRGGNQPQHFGDGTRLSIL.

The chain combines TRBV28 with TRBJ1-1, with unresolved D. V was pared by 10 bases and J by 11 bases, with 14 bases between. The CDR3 length is 10 residues. Germline V gene sequence: CDR1 MDHEN, CDR2 SYDVKM. The CDR3 loop reads CATRRQRAFF. The DNA for the CDR3 is TGTGCCACCCGAAGGCAGAGGGCTTTCTTT.

The chain combines TRBV11-2 with TRBJ2-7; D is uncertain. The V and J ends lost 5 bases and 6 bases respectively, with 14 bases between them. Germline CDR1 reads SGHAT; CDR2 reads FQNNGV. The CDR3 extends over 13 amino acids. CDR3 amino acids: CASSPGLNLEQYF. CDR3 nucleotides: TGTGCCAGCAGCCCAGGTCTGAACCTCGAGCAGTACTTC.

The rearrangement uses TRBV5-1 and TRBJ2-5; D perhaps matches TRBD2 (6 bases). The CDR3 is 15 amino acids. From germline, CDR1 is SGHRS and CDR2 YFSETQ. Trimming pared 2 bases from V and 2 bases from J, leaving 13 bases between. This chain's CDR3 is CASSFLGGRQETQYF. DNA for the CDR3: TGCGCCAGCAGCTTCCTTGGAGGGAGGCAAGAGACCCAGTACTTC.

The genes are TRBV5-1 and TRBJ2-1; 9 bases fit TRBD1. Germline V gene data show CDR1 as SGHRS and CDR2 as YFSETQ. V lost 0 bases to trimming and J lost 9 bases; unmatched junction nucleotides: 4. The CDR3 has 14 amino acids. The CDR3 DNA follows: TGCGCCAGCAGCTTGGACAGGACAGGGGCTGAGCAGTTCTTC. Protein: CASSLDRTGAEQFF.

This sequence joins TRBV16 and TRBJ1-5, with TRBD1 identical over 10 bases. V trimming: 3 bases; J trimming: 2 bases; junction bases outside the gene matches: 1. The CDR3 is 15 amino acids. The V gene's germline CDR1 is KGHSY and CDR2 FQNENV. The CDR3 DNA sequence: TGTGCCAGCAGCCAGACAGGGGGCCGCAATCAGCCCCAGCATTTT. Translation: CASSQTGGRNQPQHF. The entire variable domain, with the rest obtained from reference TRBV16 and TRBJ1-5, is as follows: GEEVAQTPKHLVRGEGQKAKLYCAPIKGHSYVFWYQQVLKNEFKFLISFQNENVFDETGMPKERFSAKCLPNSPCSLEIQATKLEDSAVYFCASSQTGGRNQPQHFGDGTRLSIL.

V is TRBV19 and J is TRBJ1-6; D perhaps matches TRBD1 (5 bases). CDR1 is LNHDA, CDR2 SQIVND, per germline (reference sequence). The CDR3 length is 15 residues. V shed 4 bases and J shed 9 bases, with 16 bases lying between them. CDR3 in amino acids: CASSNRPARGSPLHF. Written as DNA, the CDR3 is TGTGCCAGTAGTAACCGACCGGCTAGGGGTTCACCCCTCCACTTT.

This clone was recorded a few times. The CDR3 sequence: CASSPRGVAARNEQYF. The DNA of the CDR3 is TGTGCCAGCAGCCCACGCGGGGTAGCGGCTCGCAACGAGCAGTACTTC. J is TRBJ2-7 and V is TRBV3-1 (or the pseudogene TRBV3-2); D may be TRBD2 (6 bases). This CDR3 region has 16 residues. Germline CDR1 and CDR2: LGHDT and YNNKEL (reference sequence). Trimming removed 4 bases from V and 5 bases from J, with 21 bases in between.

This rearrangement joins TRBV20-1 to TRBJ1-1, with D uncertain. The germline V gene has CDR1 DFQATT and CDR2 SNEGSKA (reference sequence). The length of the CDR3 is 11 residues. Trimming cost V 5 bases and J 3 bases, with 7 bases left between them. The CDR3: CSADGHTEAFF. The CDR3 region has the DNA TGCAGTGCTGACGGGCACACTGAAGCTTTCTTT.

The J gene is TRBJ1-1, the V gene TRBV28; D is undetermined. Trimming removed 3 bases at V and 1 base at J, with 9 bases between. Germline V lookup: CDR1 MDHEN, CDR2 SYDVKM. This CDR3 comprises 14 residues. The CDR3 protein is CASSLSHSNTEAFF. Written as DNA, the CDR3 is TGTGCCAGCAGTTTGAGTCATTCGAACACTGAAGCTTTCTTT.

The V and J genes are TRBV10-3 and TRBJ1-1; maybe TRBD1 (6 bases). In germline, CDR1 is ENHRY, CDR2 SYGVKD. V gave up 8 bases and J gave up 0 bases, with 13 bases separating them. The CDR3 is 14 residues long. The CDR3 sequence: CAIRGARMNTEAFF. In nucleotides, the CDR3 is TGTGCCATCCGGGGGGCGCGGATGAACACTGAAGCTTTCTTT.

The V gene is TRBV19, the J gene TRBJ2-5; D might be TRBD1 or TRBD2, each matching 5 bases. The CDR3 totals 14 residues. Germline V CDR1 and CDR2: LNHDA, SQIVND (reference sequence). V was trimmed by 6 bases and J by 1 base, leaving 12 bases between them. CDR3 nucleotides: TGTGCCAGTAGCGCCCCGGGACGCCAAGAGACCCAGTACTTC. It encodes CASSAPGRQETQYF.

This chain's CDR3 is CASSQPGTGDEQYF. The CDR3 nucleotides read TGTGCCAGCAGCCAACCAGGGACAGGGGACGAGCAGTACTTC. The genes are TRBV4-2 and TRBJ2-7; 10 bases line up with TRBD1. Germline loops: CDR1 LGHNA, CDR2 YNFKEQ. Germline trimming cut 2 bases from V and 5 bases from J; bases unmatched to any gene: 3. The CDR3 is 14 residues long.